The count of the clone carrying this T cell receptor beta chain is one. This sample is part of a study of blood T cell repertoires in COVID-19. Across the whole study: Specimens from acute and convalescent COVID-19 originated in the United States, Italy and Spain. The analysed material was cDNA or gDNA that came from T cells, B-cell-depleted T cells, or PBMCs.

In assigning cohorts, the study relied on participant-reported clinical history. The ends lost 4 bases at V and 3 bases at J; junction bases unmatched: 3. The length of the CDR3 is 14 residues. Per germline, CDR1 SNHLY and CDR2 FYNNEI. As handled by the study authors: From reference gene primer amplification, estimates of nucleated cell counts were derived. Assay used: immunoSEQ multiplex PCR; TCRdb lists only in-frame clones, some missing. V, J and clone size were drawn from that table, and D and trimming were deduced from the DNA. The sample consists of fewer than 250,000 clones, under 85% of them appearing once.

The rearrangement joins TRBV2 to TRBJ1-5; TRBD1 aligns across 7 bases. The receptor was derived from a man aged 60 to 75 who had recovered from COVID-19. Sequences were obtained from PBMCs or T cells enriched from blood (not recorded which). CDR3 sequence (DNA): TGTGCCAGCAGTGCCGGACAGGACAATCAGCCCCAGCATTTT. Translating gives CASSAGQDNQPQHF.